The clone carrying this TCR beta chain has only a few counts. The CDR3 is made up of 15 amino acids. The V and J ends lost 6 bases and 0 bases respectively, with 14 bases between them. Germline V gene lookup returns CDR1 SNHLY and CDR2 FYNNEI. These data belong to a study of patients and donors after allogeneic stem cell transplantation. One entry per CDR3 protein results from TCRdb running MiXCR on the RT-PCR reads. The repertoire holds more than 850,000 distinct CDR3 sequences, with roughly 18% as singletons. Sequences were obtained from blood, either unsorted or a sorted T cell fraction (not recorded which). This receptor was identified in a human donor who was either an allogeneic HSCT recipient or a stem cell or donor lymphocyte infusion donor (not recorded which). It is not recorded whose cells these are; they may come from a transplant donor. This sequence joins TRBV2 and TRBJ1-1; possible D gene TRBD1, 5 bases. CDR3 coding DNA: TGTGCCAGCAGACCCCCGGGACGGATGAACACTGAAGCTTTCTTT. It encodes CASRPPGRMNTEAFF. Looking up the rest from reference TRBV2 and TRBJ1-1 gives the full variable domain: EPEVTQTPSHQVTQMGQEVILRCVPISNHLYFYWYRQILGQKVEFLVSFYNNEISEKSEIFDDQFSVERPDGSNFTLKIRSTKLEDSAMYFCASRPPGRMNTEAFFGQGTRLTVV.